A single sample is the source of the 27 T cell receptor beta chains below, sequenced in a study of shared clonotypes between healthy human individuals. Profiling relied on immunoSEQ multiplex PCR, and the TCRdb table lists in-frame clones only, not all of them. The sample lists hundreds of thousands of clones, around 97% occurring once. Sequencing used naive CD4+ T cells sorted from blood. Documented subset: CD45RA+ positively selected. Receptors originate from a woman aged 25 to 39 in good health.

V gene TRBV2 combines with J gene TRBJ2-1, with TRBD1 as a possible D gene (5 bases). Trimming shortened V by 6 bases and J by 10 bases, and 10 bases separated the two germline ends. Germline V gene lookup returns CDR1 SNHLY and CDR2 FYNNEI. The CDR3 extends over 11 amino acids. CDR3 amino acids: CASRGLEEQFF. The CDR3 DNA is TGTGCCAGCAGGGGGCTCGAAGAGCAGTTCTTC.

This chain connects TRBV18 to TRBJ1-1; 10 nucleotides agree with TRBD1. Germline loops: CDR1 KGHSH, CDR2 LQKENI. Trimming at V came to 3 bases and at J to 2 bases, leaving 12 bases not matched to a gene. CDR3 length: 18 residues. The CDR3 bases are TGTGCCAGCTCACCGTTGGCCGGGACAGGGGCGATAAACACTGAAGCTTTCTTT. Encoded protein: CASSPLAGTGAINTEAFF. Full variable domain (remainder filled in from reference TRBV18 and TRBJ1-1): NAGVMQNPRHLVRRRGQEARLRCSPMKGHSHVYWYRQLPEEGLKFMVYLQKENIIDESGMPKERFSAEFPKEGPSILRIQQVVRGDSAAYFCASSPLAGTGAINTEAFFGQGTRLTVV.

The V and J genes are TRBV6-1 and TRBJ2-3; TRBD1 agrees at 8 bases. Per the germline V gene, CDR1 is MNHNS and CDR2 is SASEGT. The CDR3 is made up of 14 amino acids. V was pared by 6 bases and J by 5 bases, with 7 bases of the junction left unmatched. The DNA of the CDR3 is TGTGCCAGCAGCGGACAGGGAAGTAAAGATACGCAGTATTTT. It specifies CASSGQGSKDTQYF.

The chain combines TRBV6-6 with TRBJ1-2; 8 nucleotides align to TRBD1. V gave up 4 bases and J gave up 4 bases; unmatched junction bases: 5. The CDR3 extends over 14 amino acids. Germline V gene sequence: CDR1 MNHNY, CDR2 SVGAGI (reference sequence). The CDR3 spells CASSFSGTGYGYTF. The CDR3 DNA sequence: TGTGCCAGCAGTTTCTCCGGGACAGGCTATGGCTACACCTTC.

V gene TRBV5-1 combines with J gene TRBJ1-2; D ambiguous. This CDR3 is 14 amino acids long. Trimming removed 0 bases from V and 1 base from J, with 7 bases in between. Germline assignment: CDR1 SGHRS and CDR2 YFSETQ. CDR3 protein: CASSLGGINYGYTF. As DNA, the CDR3 is TGCGCCAGCAGCTTGGGTGGGATTAACTATGGCTACACCTTC.

A note on this clone: At the DNA level, this CDR3 is encoded by other sequences in the same sample as well. This rearrangement joins TRBV4-1 to TRBJ2-5; 7 nucleotides align to TRBD2. CDR1 and CDR2 (germline): MGHRA, YSYEKL. V shed 3 bases, J shed 2 bases, and the junction held 3 bases outside the gene matches. The CDR3 has 14 residues. Here the CDR3 DNA reads TGCGCCAGCAGCCACGGGCGGGGGCAAGAGACCCAGTACTTC. This sequence encodes CASSHGRGQETQYF.

V usage is TRBV9 and J usage is TRBJ1-4; D gene ambiguous. Trimming took off 2 bases at V and 3 bases at J, with 11 bases between the two ends. CDR3 length: 15 residues. The germline V gene has CDR1 SGDLS and CDR2 YYNGEE. CDR3 nucleotides: TGTGCCAGCAGCGTTTTCCCCACTTCTAATGAAAAACTGTTTTTT. This translates into CASSVFPTSNEKLFF.

The chain links TRBV12-5 to TRBJ1-4, with D uncertain. The CDR3 is 17 residues long. V shed 0 bases and J shed 5 bases, with 16 bases lying between them. Germline V CDR1 and CDR2: LGHNT, FRNRAP. The CDR3 nucleotides read TGTGCTAGTGGTTTGGTAGACGGAGGGCTGAGGAATGAAAAACTGTTTTTT. Its translation is CASGLVDGGLRNEKLFF.

This clone was recorded once. V usage is TRBV4-1 and J usage is TRBJ2-3; TRBD2 agrees at 10 bases. The V gene end was trimmed by 0 bases and the J gene end by 6 bases; junction bases not matched to a gene: 12. CDR1 and CDR2 from the germline V gene are MGHRA and YSYEKL. The CDR3 contains 18 residues. The CDR3 coding sequence is TGCGCCAGCAGCCAAGATCTCGGACTAGCGGCCCCTCGGGATACGCAGTATTTT. Translated: CASSQDLGLAAPRDTQYF.

This clone was observed once. J is TRBJ1-2 and V is TRBV4-1, with D tentatively TRBD1 (5 bases). Trimming pared 0 bases from V and 7 bases from J, leaving 15 bases between. The CDR3 has 15 amino acids. Germline CDR1 and CDR2: MGHRA and YSYEKL. CDR3 nucleotides: TGCGCCAGCAGCCAAGATGGGGACGGTGCCCCTGGCTACACCTTC. It is translated as CASSQDGDGAPGYTF.

The rearrangement joins TRBV28 to TRBJ2-7, with 7 bases fitting TRBD1. The CDR3 has 14 residues. V was pared by 5 bases and J by 0 bases, with 4 bases of the junction left unmatched. Looked up from germline, CDR1 is MDHEN and CDR2 is SYDVKM. The CDR3 DNA reads as TGTGCCAGCAGTAGAGGGGGCGTCTCCTACGAGCAGTACTTC. This encodes CASSRGGVSYEQYF.

The chain combines TRBV5-4 with TRBJ1-2; the match to TRBD1 covers 7 bases. With 0 bases clipped from V and 6 bases from J, the junction kept 14 bases outside the gene matches. Germline CDR1 and CDR2: SGHNT and YYREEE (reference sequence). This CDR3 is 17 amino acids long. Written as DNA, the CDR3 is TGTGCCAGCAGCTTGGGCTCGACAGGGCGACCCTATGATGGCTACACCTTC. It is translated as CASSLGSTGRPYDGYTF.

The rearrangement links TRBV5-4 to TRBJ2-7; the match to TRBD1 covers 9 bases. Germline lookup yields CDR1 SGHNT and CDR2 YYREEE (reference sequence). V shed 3 bases and J 7 bases; nucleotides not matched to a gene: 11. This CDR3 has 15 residues. The CDR3 DNA reads as TGTGCCAGCAGCTCCCGGACAGGGGTCTCATGGGAGCAGTACTTC. Protein product: CASSSRTGVSWEQYF.

The rearrangement uses TRBV28 and TRBJ2-7; D is possibly TRBD2 (7 bases). Deletions cut 7 bases from V and 3 bases from J, with 25 bases between. The CDR3 spans 17 residues. CDR1 MDHEN and CDR2 SYDVKM come from the germline V gene. The DNA of the CDR3 is TGTGCCAGCAATCCTAGCGACGGGGAGGGGGATCACTACGAGCAGTACTTC. This sequence encodes CASNPSDGEGDHYEQYF.

V and J are TRBV11-2 and TRBJ2-1; 12 bases are a match to TRBD2. Trimming removed 4 bases from V and 2 bases from J; junction bases left unmatched: 6. Per germline, CDR1 SGHAT and CDR2 FQNNGV. The CDR3 covers 17 residues. CDR3 bases: TGTGCCAGCAGCTCCGTGACTAGCGGGAGCCCCTACAATGAGCAGTTCTTC. Amino acids: CASSSVTSGSPYNEQFF.

A remark on this clone: Other DNA sequences in this specimen translate into the identical CDR3. V is TRBV20-1 and J is TRBJ2-7; D not resolved. V shed 3 bases and J shed 7 bases, with 10 bases lying between them. The germline V gene encodes CDR1 DFQATT and CDR2 SNEGSKA (reference sequence). The CDR3 consists of 11 residues. This CDR3 is CSARALREQYF. Here the CDR3 DNA reads TGCAGTGCTAGGGCCCTCCGAGAGCAGTACTTC.

The V and J genes are TRBV4-1 and TRBJ1-1, with D possibly matching TRBD1 (6 bases). Germline CDR1 is MGHRA and CDR2 is YSYEKL. The germline V and J ends were trimmed by 3 bases and 14 bases, with 16 bases remaining between them. The CDR3 length is 12 residues. CDR3 DNA: TGCGCCAGCAGCCAGGGGACATCGCCGGAATTCTTT. As protein: CASSQGTSPEFF.

The rearrangement joins TRBV19 to TRBJ2-2; D gene uncertain. This CDR3 is built from 13 residues. CDR1 and CDR2 from the germline V gene are LNHDA and SQIVND (reference sequence). The V end was cut by 2 bases, the J end by 4 bases, with 5 bases between. The CDR3 nucleotides are TGTGCCAGTAGTATATGGGGCACCGGGGAGCTGTTTTTT. It translates to CASSIWGTGELFF.

The gene calls are TRBV11-1 and TRBJ1-2; no definite D call. V was cut by 3 bases and J by 2 bases, with 7 bases left in between. Per germline, CDR1 SGHAT and CDR2 FQDESV (reference sequence). There are 13 residues in the CDR3. CDR3 sequence (DNA): TGTGCCAGCAGCTTGGACGGGAACTATGGCTACACCTTC. Translating it yields CASSLDGNYGYTF.

The V call is TRBV7-9, the J call TRBJ2-7; D is uncertain. Looked up from germline, CDR1 is SEHNR and CDR2 is FQNEAQ (reference sequence). This CDR3 comprises 14 residues. Trimming took off 0 bases at V and 3 bases at J, with 9 bases between the two ends. The CDR3 coding sequence is TGTGCCAGCAGCTTAGCCCACCAGGTCTACGAGCAGTACTTC. Protein product: CASSLAHQVYEQYF. Looking up the rest from reference TRBV7-9 and TRBJ2-7 gives the full variable domain: DTGVSQNPRHKITKRGQNVTFRCDPISEHNRLYWYRQTLGQGPEFLTYFQNEAQLEKSRLLSDRFSAERPKGSFSTLEIQRTEQGDSAMYLCASSLAHQVYEQYFGPGTRLTVT.

V gene TRBV29-1 combines with J gene TRBJ2-2; D is undetermined. The germline V gene has CDR1 SQVTM and CDR2 ANQGSEA. V was clipped by 6 bases and J by 0 bases, with 11 bases between them. The CDR3 sequence is 14 residues long. This CDR3 is CSVAERANTGELFF. The DNA of the CDR3 is TGCAGCGTCGCAGAGAGAGCGAACACCGGGGAGCTGTTTTTT.

J is TRBJ2-1 and V is TRBV5-4, with D unclear. V lost 6 bases, J lost 0 bases, and 13 bases lay in between. CDR3 length: 15 residues. Germline loops: CDR1 SGHNT, CDR2 YYREEE (reference sequence). Here the CDR3 DNA reads TGTGCCAGCACTCCTTCCCCGACCTCCTACAATGAGCAGTTCTTC. Its translation is CASTPSPTSYNEQFF.

The chain couples TRBV10-1 to TRBJ2-7, with 7 bases fitting TRBD1. Germline trimming cut 5 bases from V and 2 bases from J; bases unmatched to any gene: 6. The CDR3 extends over 14 amino acids. Germline loops: CDR1 WNHNN, CDR2 SYGVQD (reference sequence). CDR3 loop: CASSMGQLPYEQYF. In nucleotides, the CDR3 is TGCGCCAGCAGTATGGGACAGCTTCCCTACGAGCAGTACTTC.

V and J are TRBV19 and TRBJ2-2; tentative D call: TRBD2 (5 bases). CDR3 length equals 15 residues. V lost 6 bases, J lost 9 bases, and 20 bases lay in between. The germline V gene has CDR1 LNHDA and CDR2 SQIVND (reference sequence). The CDR3 spells CASSLRGLLERELFF. CDR3 nucleotide sequence: TGTGCCAGTAGCCTCCGAGGGCTTCTTGAGAGGGAGCTGTTTTTT.

V usage is TRBV29-1 and J usage is TRBJ1-6; 9 bases map to TRBD1. The germline V gene encodes CDR1 SQVTM and CDR2 ANQGSEA. This CDR3 region has 15 residues. After removal of 6 bases from V and 10 bases from J, the junction contained 13 bases not matched to a gene. The DNA for the CDR3 is TGCAGCGTCCTATCCGGGACAGGGCAGGGGTCACCCCTCCACTTT. Translation: CSVLSGTGQGSPLHF.

This rearrangement joins TRBV5-1 to TRBJ1-1; 8 bases match TRBD1. With 0 bases clipped from V and 3 bases from J, the junction kept 16 bases outside the gene matches. The CDR3 contains 19 residues. In germline, CDR1 is SGHRS, CDR2 YFSETQ. CDR3 coding DNA: TGCGCCAGCAGCTTGGCCGAGTACAACCCGACAGGGGACGACACTGAAGCTTTCTTT. Translation: CASSLAEYNPTGDDTEAFF.

Comments on this clone: Additional DNA sequences in this sample encode the identical CDR3. The CDR3 DNA follows: TGTGCCAGCAGTGAACAGGGGCGAACTGAAGCTTTCTTT. This sequence encodes CASSEQGRTEAFF. J is TRBJ1-1 and V is TRBV2, with D possibly matching TRBD1 (6 bases). Germline V gives CDR1 SNHLY, CDR2 FYNNEI. This CDR3 has 13 amino acids. V was cut by 2 bases and J by 5 bases, with 9 bases left in between. The complete variable domain, with remaining parts taken from reference TRBV2 and TRBJ1-1, reads EPEVTQTPSHQVTQMGQEVILRCVPISNHLYFYWYRQILGQKVEFLVSFYNNEISEKSEIFDDQFSVERPDGSNFTLKIRSTKLEDSAMYFCASSEQGRTEAFFGQGTRLTVV.